The 22 T cell receptor beta chains reported below all come from one sample, sequenced in a study of T cell repertoires in cytomegalovirus infection. TCRdb called the reads again in MiXCR, with one record for every CDR3 protein. This sample has roughly 600,000 distinct CDR3 sequences; 24% occur once, and the top ten carry around 7.6%. Sequenced input: CD8+ T cells from PBMCs. These receptors came from a human donor in good health (CMV status not recorded). Some clones in this sample may be carry-over from other donors' samples.

The V and J genes are TRBV2 and TRBJ2-7; TRBD1 matches at 10 bases. The germline CDR1 and CDR2 sequences are SNHLY and FYNNEI. The J segment lost 4 bases and the V segment lost 7 bases, leaving 7 bases of the junction unmatched. CDR3 length: 14 amino acids. The CDR3 DNA reads as TGTGCCAGCACTAAACCGGGACAGGGGTACGAGCAGTACTTC. This gives the protein CASTKPGQGYEQYF. Using reference TRBV2 and TRBJ2-7 for the parts outside the CDR3, the full variable domain is EPEVTQTPSHQVTQMGQEVILRCVPISNHLYFYWYRQILGQKVEFLVSFYNNEISEKSEIFDDQFSVERPDGSNFTLKIRSTKLEDSAMYFCASTKPGQGYEQYFGPGTRLTVT.

This clonotype turned up a few times. The chain links TRBV24-1 to TRBJ2-1; TRBD1 or TRBD2 may be the D gene (5 bases each). In germline, CDR1 is KGHDR, CDR2 SFDVKD. Trimming removed 7 bases from V and 4 bases from J, with 13 bases in between. The CDR3 sequence is 14 residues long. The CDR3 loop is CATSRDGGYNEQFF. Written as DNA, the CDR3 is TGTGCCACCAGCCGGGACGGAGGATACAATGAGCAGTTCTTC.

The chain links TRBV7-8 to TRBJ2-1; TRBD1 matches 12 bases. The V gene end was trimmed by 0 bases and the J gene end by 14 bases; junction bases not matched to a gene: 11. Per the germline V gene, CDR1 is SGHVS and CDR2 is FQNEAQ. The CDR3 has 16 residues. For the CDR3, the DNA is TGTGCCAGCAGCTTAGCGATCGGGGACAGGGGGCCAGGGGAGTTCTTC. Protein product: CASSLAIGDRGPGEFF.

Note on this clonotype: Possible read error: a much larger clone is one base away. The chain couples TRBV7-9 to TRBJ2-1; no definite D call. This CDR3 spans 11 amino acids. Per the germline V gene, CDR1 is SEHNR and CDR2 is FQNEAQ (reference sequence). CDR3 in amino acids: CTSSNRREQFF. Here the CDR3 DNA reads TGTACCAGCAGCAATCGTCGGGAGCAGTTCTTC. Combining the CDR3 with reference TRBV7-9 and TRBJ2-1 gives the whole variable domain DTGVSQNPRHKITKRGQNVTFRCDPISEHNRLYWYRQTLGQGPEFLTYFQNEAQLEKSRLLSDRFSAERPKGSFSTLEIQRTEQGDSAMYLCTSSNRREQFFGPGTRLTVL.

This clonotype occurred a few times. This rearrangement joins TRBV6-5 to TRBJ2-3, with a possible D match to TRBD2 (6 bases). V was clipped by 4 bases and J by 4 bases, with 9 bases between them. This CDR3 is 13 amino acids long. The V gene's germline CDR1 is MNHEY and CDR2 SVGAGI. The CDR3 loop reads CASSSDYPDTQYF. CDR3 DNA: TGTGCCAGCAGTTCGGACTATCCAGATACGCAGTATTTT.

This clonotype was seen at least ten times. The chain uses TRBV27 and TRBJ2-1, with 8 bases aligning to TRBD1. V lost 4 bases and J lost 3; bases outside the gene matches: 5. Germline loops: CDR1 MNHEY, CDR2 SMNVEV (reference sequence). The CDR3 runs to 15 residues. CDR3 sequence reads: CASSSAGQVYNEQFF. DNA for the CDR3: TGTGCCAGCAGTTCCGCGGGACAGGTCTACAATGAGCAGTTCTTC.

The rearrangement links TRBV5-6 to TRBJ2-5; D not resolved. Trimming pared 2 bases from V and 4 bases from J, leaving 9 bases between. Germline V gene sequence: CDR1 SGHDT, CDR2 YYEEEE. This CDR3 region has 13 residues. The CDR3 nucleotides read TGTGCCAGCAGCTTAGGAAGAATAGAGACCCAGTACTTC. The encoded protein is CASSLGRIETQYF.

The V call is TRBV27, the J call TRBJ2-5, with 10 bases lining up with TRBD1. After removal of 6 bases from V and 9 bases from J, the junction contained 10 bases not matched to a gene. The germline gives CDR1 MNHEY, CDR2 SMNVEV (reference sequence). The CDR3 extends over 14 amino acids. The CDR3: CASSRGTGAGAQYF. CDR3 sequence (DNA): TGTGCCAGCAGCCGTGGGACAGGGGCCGGGGCCCAGTACTTC.

The chain carries TRBV28 and TRBJ1-1; 11 bases line up with TRBD1. The CDR3 is 15 residues long. Germline V lookup: CDR1 MDHEN, CDR2 SYDVKM. The trim removed 2 bases at V and 4 bases at J, leaving 3 bases unmatched. This chain's CDR3 is CASSLTGTGGTEAFF. In DNA form, the CDR3 reads TGTGCCAGCAGTTTAACCGGGACAGGGGGCACTGAAGCTTTCTTT.

V gene TRBV11-2 combines with J gene TRBJ2-1; 9 nucleotides agree with TRBD2. Germline V gene data show CDR1 as SGHAT and CDR2 as FQNNGV. After removal of 0 bases from V and 4 bases from J, the junction contained 4 bases not matched to a gene. The CDR3 sequence is 16 residues long. CDR3 sequence: CASSLEVTSGYNEQFF. Written as DNA, the CDR3 is TGTGCCAGCAGCTTAGAAGTGACTAGCGGTTACAATGAGCAGTTCTTC.

This clonotype has a handful of counts. V is TRBV6-5 and J is TRBJ2-5; D is unresolved. This CDR3 is built from 14 residues. V shed 1 base and J shed 1 base, with 7 bases lying between them. Germline V gene data show CDR1 as MNHEY and CDR2 as SVGAGI. CDR3 region: CASSYYRSQETQYF. The CDR3 DNA sequence: TGTGCCAGCAGTTACTATAGAAGCCAAGAGACCCAGTACTTC.

Regarding this clonotype: This may stem from a read error, because a much larger clone lies one nucleotide away. This chain links TRBV7-8 with TRBJ2-7; the D call may be TRBD1 or TRBD2 (5 bases each). V lost 5 bases, J lost 7 bases, and 24 bases lay in between. From germline, CDR1 is SGHVS and CDR2 FQNEAQ. The CDR3 loop spans 16 amino acids. CDR3 bases: TGTGCCAGCAGCGACGGGACCAAAAGACCTCGAGTAGAGCAGTACTTC. It codes for CASSDGTKRPRVEQYF.

A few counts support this clonotype. The rearrangement links TRBV12-3 or TRBV12-4 to TRBJ1-4; D is ambiguous. The ends were cut back, 7 bases at V and 8 bases at J, with 11 bases in the middle. The CDR3 contains 12 residues. CDR3 in amino acids: CASTLTREKLFF. The CDR3 nucleotides read TGTGCCAGCACCTTGACCCGGGAAAAACTGTTTTTT.

This clonotype was counted a few times. The chain couples TRBV4-1 to TRBJ2-3; D not resolved. The CDR3 sequence is 16 residues long. The V gene lost 0 bases and the J gene lost 1 base, with 11 bases spanning the gap. The V gene's germline CDR1 is MGHRA and CDR2 YSYEKL. The CDR3 loop reads CASSQDDFAGTDTQYF. CDR3 coding DNA: TGCGCCAGCAGCCAAGATGATTTTGCAGGCACAGATACGCAGTATTTT.

The sample holds a few counts of this clonotype. The chain links TRBV29-1 to TRBJ2-7; 10 nucleotides agree with TRBD1. V lost 4 bases, J lost 0 bases, and 3 bases stayed unmatched. The CDR3 is made up of 14 amino acids. Looked up from germline, CDR1 is SQVTM and CDR2 is ANQGSEA. The CDR3 loop is CSVAGTGDSYEQYF. The CDR3 coding sequence is TGCAGCGTTGCCGGGACAGGGGACTCCTACGAGCAGTACTTC.

In its sample, this clonotype was seen many times. This sequence joins TRBV7-8 and TRBJ1-1; D may be TRBD1 (6 bases). Germline loops: CDR1 SGHVS, CDR2 FQNEAQ. V was trimmed by 4 bases and J by 0 bases, leaving 18 bases between them. CDR3 length: 17 amino acids. The CDR3, as DNA: TGTGCCAGCAGCTCGAGGGGGTATCCCATTATGAACACTGAAGCTTTCTTT. Its translation: CASSSRGYPIMNTEAFF.

The rearrangement links TRBV5-5 to TRBJ2-1, with D tentatively TRBD2 (5 bases). CDR1 and CDR2 from the germline V gene are SGHKS and YYEKEE (reference sequence). This CDR3 spans 12 amino acids. Trimming cost V 6 bases and J 6 bases, with 10 bases left between them. CDR3 residues: CASIPDSNEQFF. The DNA of the CDR3 is TGTGCCAGCATCCCGGACTCCAATGAGCAGTTCTTC.

The chain couples TRBV28 to TRBJ1-1; D is ambiguous. The CDR3 is made up of 14 amino acids. The ends were cut back, 6 bases at V and 3 bases at J, with 14 bases in the middle. CDR1 MDHEN and CDR2 SYDVKM come from the germline V gene. The CDR3 spells CASRFYSAYTEAFF. DNA for the CDR3: TGTGCCAGCAGGTTCTATTCAGCTTACACTGAAGCTTTCTTT. The whole variable domain, remainder taken from reference TRBV28 and TRBJ1-1, is DVKVTQSSRYLVKRTGEKVFLECVQDMDHENMFWYRQDPGLGLRLIYFSYDVKMKEKGDIPEGYSVSREKKERFSLILESASTNQTSMYLCASRFYSAYTEAFFGQGTRLTVV.

This clonotype was counted many times. CDR3 loop: CASSQNGVGNQPQHF. Written as DNA, the CDR3 is TGTGCCAGCAGCCAGAATGGGGTCGGCAATCAGCCCCAGCATTTT. The gene calls are TRBV4-2 and TRBJ1-5; D is ambiguous. Germline V gene sequence: CDR1 LGHNA, CDR2 YNFKEQ. The CDR3 is made up of 15 amino acids. The V gene lost 3 bases and the J gene lost 2 bases, with 11 bases spanning the gap.

This clonotype was counted a few times. V is TRBV6-5 and J is TRBJ1-1; D is uncertain. Trimming cost V 6 bases and J 4 bases, with 15 bases left between them. The CDR3 consists of 14 residues. Per the germline V gene, CDR1 is MNHEY and CDR2 is SVGAGI. CDR3 protein: CASRNGVYSTEAFF. In DNA, the CDR3 is TGTGCCAGCAGAAACGGGGTTTACAGCACTGAAGCTTTCTTT.

Of note for this clonotype: A read error may explain this, as a much larger clone is one base away. The chain uses TRBV7-9 and TRBJ2-7; D assignment may be TRBD1 or TRBD2 (5 bases each). This CDR3 contains 13 residues. Germline values: CDR1 SEHNR, CDR2 FQNEAQ (reference sequence). V was clipped by 3 bases and J by 3 bases, with 9 bases between them. This CDR3 reads CASSFPGSYEQYF. CDR3 coding DNA: TGTGCCAGCAGCTTCCCAGGGAGCTACGAGCAGTACTTC.

This clonotype was counted at least ten times. J is TRBJ2-1 and V is TRBV7-2; the D gene could be TRBD1 or TRBD2 (5 bases each). Trimming removed 4 bases at V and 4 bases at J, with 17 bases between. CDR1 and CDR2 from the germline V gene are SGHTA and FQGNSA. The CDR3 loop spans 16 amino acids. DNA of the CDR3: TGTGCCAGCAGCTCTCTTGAGGGGTCCCTTTACAATGAGCAGTTCTTC. Protein sequence: CASSSLEGSLYNEQFF.